This T cell receptor (beta chain) stems from a study of beta chain features in type 1 diabetes. In the study overall: Across every sample, around 100,000,000 sorted cells were examined in total.

Investigators reverse transcribed all isolated RNA, so they sequenced expressed TCRB transcripts. An average of about 3.6 million reads was obtained for naive, central memory and regulatory T cell samples. Assay: immunoSEQ multiplex PCR; the TCRdb copy retains only in-frame clones and omits some. This table holds approximately 380,000 clones, about 14% found once. A word on this clone: The antigen is undetermined.

Germline assignment: CDR1 SEHNR and CDR2 FQNEAQ (reference sequence). The CDR3 consists of 15 residues. Germline trimming cut 4 bases from V and 7 bases from J; bases unmatched to any gene: 10. Findings and limits, study-wide: Cells that show high TCR expression could be over-represented by cDNA sequencing.

This TCR was recovered from a woman between 18 and 30 years old in good health. The specimen sequenced was naive CD4+ T cells from blood. The rearrangement joins TRBV7-9 to TRBJ1-5; 7 positions match TRBD1. CDR3 region: CASSSNRGSGQPQHF. The CDR3 nucleotides read TGTGCCAGCAGCTCTAACAGGGGCTCAGGGCAGCCCCAGCATTTT.